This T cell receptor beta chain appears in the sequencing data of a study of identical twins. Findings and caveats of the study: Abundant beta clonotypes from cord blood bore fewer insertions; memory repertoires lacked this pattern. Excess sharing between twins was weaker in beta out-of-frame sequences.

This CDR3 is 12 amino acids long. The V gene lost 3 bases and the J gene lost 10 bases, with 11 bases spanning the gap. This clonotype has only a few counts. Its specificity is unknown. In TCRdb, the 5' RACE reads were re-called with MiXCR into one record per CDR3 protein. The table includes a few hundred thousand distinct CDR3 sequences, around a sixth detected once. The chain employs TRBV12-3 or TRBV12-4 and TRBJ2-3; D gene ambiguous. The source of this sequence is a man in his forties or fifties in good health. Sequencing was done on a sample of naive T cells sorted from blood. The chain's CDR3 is CASSFSARSQYF. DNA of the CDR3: TGTGCCAGCAGTTTCTCTGCGCGATCGCAGTATTTT.